Given below is one T cell receptor (beta chain) in context. The CDR3 is 15 residues long. The germline V gene encodes CDR1 DFQATT and CDR2 SNEGSKA (reference sequence). This record comes from a study of blood T cells in healthy people across ages. Using a J-beta primer mix together with a sample-barcoded 5' primer, a second PCR was run for roughly 6 to 12 cycles. A single record per CDR3 protein comes from TCRdb applying MiXCR to the 5' RACE reads. This sample has approximately 900,000 distinct CDR3 sequences; under 50% occur once, and the top ten carry around 15%. The sequence derives from a man between 25 and 39 years old in good health. The chain links TRBV20-1 to TRBJ2-5; perhaps D is TRBD1 or TRBD2 (6 bases each). The J call is uncertain, as TRBJ2-7 better fits the DNA end. The source material was blood. In DNA, the CDR3 is TGCAGTGCTAGAGTAATTCGGGGGCGGGTCGACGAGCAGTACTTC. It translates to CSARVIRGRVDEQYF.